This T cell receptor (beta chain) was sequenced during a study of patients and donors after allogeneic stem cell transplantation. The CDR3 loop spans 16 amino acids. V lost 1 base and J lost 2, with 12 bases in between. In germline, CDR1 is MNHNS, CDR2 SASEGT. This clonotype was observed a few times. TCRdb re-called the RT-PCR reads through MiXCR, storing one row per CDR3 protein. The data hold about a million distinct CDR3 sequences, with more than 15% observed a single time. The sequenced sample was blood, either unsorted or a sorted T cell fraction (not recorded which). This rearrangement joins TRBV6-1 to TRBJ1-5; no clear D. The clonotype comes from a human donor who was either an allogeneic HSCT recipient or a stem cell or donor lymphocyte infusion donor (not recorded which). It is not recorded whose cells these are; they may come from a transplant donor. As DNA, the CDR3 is TGTGCCAGCAGTGAAGGTGGCCGGGGTGGCAATCAGCCCCAGCATTTT. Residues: CASSEGGRGGNQPQHF.